This T cell receptor beta chain derives from a study of long-term antiretroviral therapy in people with HIV. This clone came up once. As yet, its antigen is unknown. Losses at the gene ends were 5 bases for V and 0 bases for J; bases not matched to a gene: 6. This CDR3 is 15 amino acids long. Germline lookup yields CDR1 MGHRA and CDR2 YSYEKL. Findings and limits, study-wide: Among HIV repertoires, CDR3 length ranges were narrower than those of controls.

This was the immunoSEQ v3.0 assay at survey level. Produced via immunoSEQ multiplex PCR; TCRdb's table is partial and in-frame only. This table holds about 24,000 clones, 81% found once. The V call is TRBV4-1, the J call TRBJ1-1; TRBD1 matches 7 bases. This clonotype originated in a woman under 30 with HIV. The input for sequencing was unsorted PBMCs, taken at the start of antiretroviral therapy, before treatment. The CDR3 coding sequence is TGCGCCAGCAGCTCAGACAGGGCTCTGAACACTGAAGCTTTCTTT. Protein: CASSSDRALNTEAFF.